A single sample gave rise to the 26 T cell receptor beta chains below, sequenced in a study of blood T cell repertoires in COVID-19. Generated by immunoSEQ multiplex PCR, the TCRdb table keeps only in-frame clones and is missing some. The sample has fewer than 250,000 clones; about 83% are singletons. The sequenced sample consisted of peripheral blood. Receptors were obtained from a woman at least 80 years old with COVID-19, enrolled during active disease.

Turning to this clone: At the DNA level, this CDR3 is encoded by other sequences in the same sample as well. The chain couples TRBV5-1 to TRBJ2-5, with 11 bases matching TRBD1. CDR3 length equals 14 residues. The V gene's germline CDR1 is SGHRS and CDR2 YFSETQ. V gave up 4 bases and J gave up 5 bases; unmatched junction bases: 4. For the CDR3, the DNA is TGCGCCAGCAGCAGCGGACAGGGGGCCGAGACCCAGTACTTC. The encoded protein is CASSSGQGAETQYF.

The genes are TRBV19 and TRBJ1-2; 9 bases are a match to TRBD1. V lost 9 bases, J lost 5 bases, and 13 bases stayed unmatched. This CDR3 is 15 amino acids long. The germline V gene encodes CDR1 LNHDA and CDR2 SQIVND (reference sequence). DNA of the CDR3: TGTGCCAGCCGCCTCATGTTACAGGGGGCGTATGGCTACACCTTC. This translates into CASRLMLQGAYGYTF. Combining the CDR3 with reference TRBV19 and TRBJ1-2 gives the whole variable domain DGGITQSPKYLFRKEGQNVTLSCEQNLNHDAMYWYRQDPGQGLRLIYYSQIVNDFQKGDIAEGYSVSREKKESFPLTVTSAQKNPTAFYLCASRLMLQGAYGYTFGSGTRLTVV.

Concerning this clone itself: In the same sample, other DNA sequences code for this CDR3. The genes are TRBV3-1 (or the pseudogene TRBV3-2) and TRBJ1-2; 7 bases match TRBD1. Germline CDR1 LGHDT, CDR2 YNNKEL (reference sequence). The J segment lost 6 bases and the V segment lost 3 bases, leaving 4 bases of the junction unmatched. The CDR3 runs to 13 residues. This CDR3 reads CASSQRQGDGYTF. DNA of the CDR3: TGTGCCAGCAGCCAGCGACAGGGAGATGGCTACACCTTC.

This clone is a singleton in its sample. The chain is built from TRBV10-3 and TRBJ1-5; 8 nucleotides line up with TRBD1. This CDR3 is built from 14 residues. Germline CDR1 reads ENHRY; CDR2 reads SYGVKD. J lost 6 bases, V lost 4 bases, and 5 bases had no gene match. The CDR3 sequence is CAISGGQGAQPQHF. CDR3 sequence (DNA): TGTGCCATCAGTGGCGGACAGGGCGCTCAGCCCCAGCATTTT.

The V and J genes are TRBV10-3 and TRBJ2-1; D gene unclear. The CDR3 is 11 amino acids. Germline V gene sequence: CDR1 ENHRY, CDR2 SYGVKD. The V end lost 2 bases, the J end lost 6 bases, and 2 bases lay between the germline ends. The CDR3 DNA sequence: TGTGCCATCAGTGAGCTCAATGAGCAGTTCTTC. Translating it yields CAISELNEQFF.

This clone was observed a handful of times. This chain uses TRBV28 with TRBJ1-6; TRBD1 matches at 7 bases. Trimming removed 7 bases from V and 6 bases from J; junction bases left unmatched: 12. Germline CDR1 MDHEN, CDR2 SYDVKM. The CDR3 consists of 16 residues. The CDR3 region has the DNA TGTGCCAGCACCCTACAGGGACAGCCTCCTAATTCACCCCTCCACTTT. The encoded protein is CASTLQGQPPNSPLHF.

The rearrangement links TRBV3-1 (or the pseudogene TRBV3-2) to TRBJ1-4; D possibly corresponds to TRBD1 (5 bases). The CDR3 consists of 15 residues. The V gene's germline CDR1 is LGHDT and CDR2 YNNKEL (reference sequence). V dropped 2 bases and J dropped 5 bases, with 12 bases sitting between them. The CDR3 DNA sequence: TGTGCCAGCAGCCAACTTAAGGGGTTAAATGAAAAACTGTTTTTT. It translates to CASSQLKGLNEKLFF.

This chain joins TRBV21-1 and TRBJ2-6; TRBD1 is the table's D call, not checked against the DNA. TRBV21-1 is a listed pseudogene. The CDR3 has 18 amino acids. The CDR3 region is CASSKPQGAPSGANVLTF. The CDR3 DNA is TGTGCCAGCAGCAAGCCACAGGGGGCCCCCTCTGGGGCCAACGTCCTGACTTTC.

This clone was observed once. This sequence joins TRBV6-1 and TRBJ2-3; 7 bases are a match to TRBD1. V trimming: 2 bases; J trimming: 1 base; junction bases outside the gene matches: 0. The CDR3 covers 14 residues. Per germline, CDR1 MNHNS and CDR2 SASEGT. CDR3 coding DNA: TGTGCCAGCAGTGAAACAGGGGGCACAGATACGCAGTATTTT. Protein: CASSETGGTDTQYF.

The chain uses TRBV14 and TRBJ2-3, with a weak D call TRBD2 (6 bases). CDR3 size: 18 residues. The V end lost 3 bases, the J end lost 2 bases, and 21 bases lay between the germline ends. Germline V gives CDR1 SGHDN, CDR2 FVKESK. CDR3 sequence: CASSHGFGSGRFTDTQYF. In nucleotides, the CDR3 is TGTGCCAGCAGCCATGGTTTTGGAAGCGGGCGGTTCACAGATACGCAGTATTTT.

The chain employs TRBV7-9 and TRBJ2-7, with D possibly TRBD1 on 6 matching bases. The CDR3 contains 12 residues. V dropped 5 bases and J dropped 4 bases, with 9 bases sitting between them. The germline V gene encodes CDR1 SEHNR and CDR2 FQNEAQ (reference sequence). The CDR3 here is CASSTQGYEQYF. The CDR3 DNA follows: TGTGCCAGCAGCACGCAGGGGTACGAGCAGTACTTC.

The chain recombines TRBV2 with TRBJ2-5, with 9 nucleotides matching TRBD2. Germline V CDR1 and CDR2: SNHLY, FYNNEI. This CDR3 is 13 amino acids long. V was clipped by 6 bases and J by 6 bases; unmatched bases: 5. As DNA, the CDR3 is TGTGCCAGCAGCACCGGGACTAGCAAGACCCAGTACTTC. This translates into CASSTGTSKTQYF.

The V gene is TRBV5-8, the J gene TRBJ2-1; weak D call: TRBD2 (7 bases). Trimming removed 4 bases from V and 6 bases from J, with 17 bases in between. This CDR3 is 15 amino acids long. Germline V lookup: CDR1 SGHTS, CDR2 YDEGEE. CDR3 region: CASSLPGGGRNEQFF. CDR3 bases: TGTGCCAGCAGCCTCCCGGGGGGCGGGCGCAATGAGCAGTTCTTC.

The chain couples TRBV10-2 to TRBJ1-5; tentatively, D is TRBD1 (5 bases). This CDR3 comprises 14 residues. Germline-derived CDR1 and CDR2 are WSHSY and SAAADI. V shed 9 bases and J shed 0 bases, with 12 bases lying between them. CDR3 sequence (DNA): TGCGCCAGTCAGGGCCTCTTTAGCAATCAGCCCCAGCATTTT. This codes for CASQGLFSNQPQHF.

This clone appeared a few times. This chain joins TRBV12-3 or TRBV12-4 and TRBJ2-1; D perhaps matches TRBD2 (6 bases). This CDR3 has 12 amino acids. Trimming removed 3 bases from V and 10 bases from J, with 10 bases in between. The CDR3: CASSFLRGEQFF. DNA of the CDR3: TGTGCCAGCAGTTTTCTACGGGGGGAGCAGTTCTTC.

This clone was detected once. The CDR3 loop is CASSLVSGVPEAFF. The CDR3 bases are TGCGCCAGCAGCTTGGTTTCGGGGGTGCCTGAAGCTTTCTTT. This chain connects TRBV5-1 to TRBJ1-1; D is perhaps TRBD1 (5 bases). From germline, CDR1 is SGHRS and CDR2 YFSETQ. The CDR3 loop spans 14 amino acids. V was pared by 0 bases and J by 6 bases, with 12 bases between.

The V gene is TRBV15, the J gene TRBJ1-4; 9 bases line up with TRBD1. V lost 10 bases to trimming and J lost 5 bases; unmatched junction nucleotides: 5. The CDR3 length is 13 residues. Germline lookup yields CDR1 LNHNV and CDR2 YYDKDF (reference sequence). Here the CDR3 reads CANRDRENEKLFF. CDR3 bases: TGTGCCAACCGGGACAGGGAGAATGAAAAACTGTTTTTT.

DNA of the CDR3: TGCGCCAGCAGCGGACAGGGGATGAACACTGAAGCTTTCTTT. It specifies CASSGQGMNTEAFF. This chain links TRBV5-1 with TRBJ1-1, with 9 bases identical to TRBD1. The CDR3 loop spans 14 amino acids. The germline gives CDR1 SGHRS, CDR2 YFSETQ. Trimming removed 4 bases from V and 0 bases from J; junction bases left unmatched: 1. The whole variable domain, filled in from reference TRBV5-1 and TRBJ1-1, reads KAGVTQTPRYLIKTRGQQVTLSCSPISGHRSVSWYQQTPGQGLQFLFEYFSETQRNKGNFPGRFSGRQFSNSRSEMNVSTLELGDSALYLCASSGQGMNTEAFFGQGTRLTVV.

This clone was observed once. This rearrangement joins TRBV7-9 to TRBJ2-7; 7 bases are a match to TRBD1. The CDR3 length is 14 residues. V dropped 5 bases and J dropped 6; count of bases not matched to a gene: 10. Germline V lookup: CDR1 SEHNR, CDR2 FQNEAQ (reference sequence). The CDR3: CASSTLRDSGEQYV. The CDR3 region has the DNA TGTGCCAGCAGCACCCTCAGGGACAGCGGCGAGCAGTACGTC.

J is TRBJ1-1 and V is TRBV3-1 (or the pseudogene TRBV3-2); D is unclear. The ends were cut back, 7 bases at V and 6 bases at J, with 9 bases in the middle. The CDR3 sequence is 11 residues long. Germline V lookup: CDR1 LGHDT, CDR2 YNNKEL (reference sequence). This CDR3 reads CASTHFAEAFF. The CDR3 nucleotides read TGTGCCAGCACCCATTTCGCTGAAGCTTTCTTT.

The CDR3 nucleotides read TGTGCCAGCAGGCCAGGGGGCGAACGCACTGAAGCTTTCTTT. Translated, it gives CASRPGGERTEAFF. The chain uses TRBV6-5 and TRBJ1-1, with 8 bases fitting TRBD1. V dropped 6 bases and J dropped 4; count of bases not matched to a gene: 7. CDR3 length equals 14 residues. The germline V gene has CDR1 MNHEY and CDR2 SVGAGI.

CDR3: CASSQDLRFDTQYF. For the CDR3, the DNA is TGCGCCAGCAGCCAAGATCTACGATTTGATACGCAGTATTTT. V and J are TRBV4-3 and TRBJ2-3; no definite D call. Germline CDR1 reads LGHNA; CDR2 reads YSLEER. V was pared by 0 bases and J by 6 bases, with 10 bases between. This CDR3 is 14 amino acids long.

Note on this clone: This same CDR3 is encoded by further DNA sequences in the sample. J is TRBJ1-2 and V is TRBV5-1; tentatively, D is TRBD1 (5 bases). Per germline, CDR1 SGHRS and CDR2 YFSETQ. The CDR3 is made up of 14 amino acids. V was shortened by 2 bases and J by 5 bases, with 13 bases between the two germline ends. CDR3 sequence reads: CASSLDQGGYGYTF. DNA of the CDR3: TGCGCCAGCAGCTTAGATCAGGGAGGTTATGGCTACACCTTC.

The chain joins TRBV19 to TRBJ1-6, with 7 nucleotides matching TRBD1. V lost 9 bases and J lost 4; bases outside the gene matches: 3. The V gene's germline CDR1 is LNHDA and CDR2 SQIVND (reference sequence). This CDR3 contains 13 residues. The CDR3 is CASRDSYNSPLHF. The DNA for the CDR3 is TGTGCCAGCCGGGACAGTTATAATTCACCCCTCCACTTT.

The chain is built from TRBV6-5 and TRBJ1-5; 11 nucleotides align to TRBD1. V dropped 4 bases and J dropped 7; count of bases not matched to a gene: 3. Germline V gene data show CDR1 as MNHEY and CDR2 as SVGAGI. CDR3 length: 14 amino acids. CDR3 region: CASSWTGGSQPQHF. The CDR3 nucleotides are TGTGCCAGCAGTTGGACAGGGGGCAGCCAGCCCCAGCATTTT.

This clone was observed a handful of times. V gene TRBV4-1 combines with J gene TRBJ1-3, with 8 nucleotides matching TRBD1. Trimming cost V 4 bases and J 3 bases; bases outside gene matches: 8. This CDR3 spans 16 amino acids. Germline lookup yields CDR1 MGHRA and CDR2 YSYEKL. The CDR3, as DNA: TGCGCCAGCAGCCTCAACGACAGGGGCTTTGGAAACACCATATATTTT. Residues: CASSLNDRGFGNTIYF.